The 12 T cell receptor beta chains below all came from one sample that was sequenced in a study of T cells in women clearing cervical HPV infection. Some clones are missing from TCRdb's copy, which holds only in-frame ones; the method was immunoSEQ multiplex PCR. This sample contains 30,000 to 35,000 clones. Sample: blood buffy coat. The receptors derive from a woman aged 18-69 years with a cervical HPV16 infection that either progressed to CIN3+ or cleared (not recorded which).

Points on this clone: The CDR3 end is not reached by the read, which stops 3 residues before it; the germline J gene fills it in. The chain joins TRBV5-1 to TRBJ2-3; TRBD2 agrees at 9 bases. CDR3 length: 18 residues. The V gene end was trimmed by 0 bases and the J gene end by 2 bases; junction bases not matched to a gene: 10. Germline-derived CDR1 and CDR2 are SGHRS and YFSETQ. Partial CDR3 DNA: TGCGCCAGCAGCTTGGGTGCATCCCTAGCGGGGTTCACAGATACG. Its translation: CASSLGASLAGFTDT. The entire CDR3 is CASSLGASLAGFTDTQYF.

Comments on this clone: The read terminates 3 residues ahead of where the CDR3 ends, so the germline J gene completes it. The J gene is TRBJ2-3, the V gene TRBV7-2; D is uncertain. Trimming left V 1 base short and J 4 bases short, with 9 bases between. Germline V CDR1 and CDR2: SGHTA, FQGNSA. CDR3 size: 14 residues. Partial CDR3 DNA: TGTGCCAGCAGCTTAGGCATAAACTCAGATACG. Amino acid sequence: CASSLGINSDT. The whole CDR3 sequence reads CASSLGINSDTQYF.

Of note for this clone: The read ends 3 residues shy of where the CDR3 ends; the end is completed using the germline J gene. The chain employs TRBV20-1 and TRBJ1-2, with TRBD1 matching 11 bases. The CDR3 contains 16 residues. In germline, CDR1 is DFQATT, CDR2 SNEGSKA (reference sequence). The CDR3 loop reads CSASGDRGRVRGGYTF. Incomplete CDR3 DNA: TGCAGTGCTAGCGGGGACAGGGGGAGAGTAAGGGGCGGC.

In the case of this clone: The sequenced fragment ends 3 residues before the CDR3 boundary, so the rest is inferred from the germline J gene. J is TRBJ2-1 and V is TRBV6-2 or TRBV6-3, with D uncertain. V was cut by 5 bases and J by 8 bases, with 10 bases left in between. Germline loops: CDR1 MNHEY, CDR2 SVGEGT. The CDR3 consists of 12 residues. The DNA read from the CDR3 is TGTGCCAGCAGTCTCACTGGTTATGAG. Encoded protein: CASSLTGYE. The CDR3 in full is CASSLTGYEQFF.

A note on this clone: The read ends 3 residues early relative to the CDR3; the germline J gene fills the gap. The chain is built from TRBV7-2 and TRBJ2-7; 8 bases agree with TRBD1. The CDR3 runs 14 residues. The ends lost 4 bases at V and 4 bases at J; junction bases unmatched: 6. In germline, CDR1 is SGHTA, CDR2 FQGNSA. This chain's CDR3 is CASSSGQGAYEQYF. CDR3 DNA (partial): TGTGCCAGCAGCTCCGGACAGGGTGCGTACGAG.

To note about this clone: The observed sequence ends 3 residues before the CDR3 terminus, with the missing tail filled in from the germline J gene. The V gene is TRBV2, the J gene TRBJ2-5; 10 nucleotides align to TRBD2. In germline, CDR1 is SNHLY, CDR2 FYNNEI. This CDR3 has 17 amino acids. V was pared by 6 bases and J by 4 bases, with 14 bases of the junction left unmatched. The chain's CDR3 is CASRNSRTSGGGETQYF. Incomplete CDR3 DNA: TGTGCCAGCAGGAACTCGCGGACTAGCGGAGGCGGAGAGACC. The full variable domain, its missing parts supplied by reference TRBV2 and TRBJ2-5, is EPEVTQTPSHQVTQMGQEVILRCVPISNHLYFYWYRQILGQKVEFLVSFYNNEISEKSEIFDDQFSVERPDGSNFTLKIRSTKLEDSAMYFCASRNSRTSGGGETQYFGPGTRLLVL.

A remark on this clone: The read gets to within 3 residues of the CDR3 end, and the germline J gene fills in the rest. This rearrangement joins TRBV19 to TRBJ1-5, with D unclear. CDR1 and CDR2 (germline): LNHDA, SQIVND (reference sequence). This CDR3 region has 13 residues. The ends were cut back, 0 bases at V and 5 bases at J, with 5 bases in the middle. The part of the CDR3 DNA that was read is TGTGCCAGTAGTATAGACCCGGATCAGCCC. Translation gives CASSIDPDQP. The CDR3 in full is CASSIDPDQPQHF.

CDR3 DNA (partial): TGTGCCAGCTCACCACCTAGCAGTACCTTCCAAGAGACG. Its protein is CASSPPSSTFQET. The entire CDR3 is CASSPPSSTFQETQYF. The chain combines TRBV18 with TRBJ2-3; no reliable D call. The read falls 3 residues short of the CDR3 end, and the missing part is taken from the germline J gene. This CDR3 spans 16 amino acids. The germline V gene has CDR1 KGHSH and CDR2 LQKENI.

Turning to this clone: The observed sequence ends 3 residues before the CDR3 terminus, with the missing tail filled in from the germline J gene. V gene TRBV7-8 combines with J gene TRBJ2-3; TRBD2 matches 10 bases. The V gene end was trimmed by 5 bases and the J gene end by 6 bases; junction bases not matched to a gene: 8. Per the germline V gene, CDR1 is SGHVS and CDR2 is FQNEAQ. CDR3 length: 15 amino acids. The sequenced CDR3 bases are TGTGCCAGCAGCAGAACGAGTAGCGGGGGGGATACG. Residues: CASSRTSSGGDT. The whole CDR3 reads CASSRTSSGGDTQYF. The whole variable domain, filled in from reference TRBV7-8 and TRBJ2-3, reads GAGVSQSPRYKVAKRGQDVALRCDPISGHVSLFWYQQALGQGPEFLTYFQNEAQLDKSGLPSDRFFAERPEGSVSTLKIQRTQQEDSAVYLCASSRTSSGGDTQYFGPGTRLTVL.

Here the CDR3 reads CASSYVQGPYEQYF. CDR3 DNA (partial): TGTGCCAGCAGTTACGTTCAGGGTCCCTACGAG. The chain employs TRBV6-2 or TRBV6-3 and TRBJ2-7; D possibly corresponds to TRBD1 (5 bases). The read falls 3 residues short of the CDR3 end, and the missing part is taken from the germline J gene. The germline V and J ends were trimmed by 2 bases and 2 bases, with 10 bases remaining between them. There are 14 residues in the CDR3. The germline CDR1 and CDR2 sequences are MNHEY and SVGEGT.

As regards this clone: The read ends 3 residues before the CDR3 terminus; that terminus is restored from the germline J gene. This chain links TRBV2 with TRBJ2-2; TRBD2 agrees at 7 bases. CDR3 length equals 15 residues. Germline CDR1 is SNHLY and CDR2 is FYNNEI. V lost 4 bases and J lost 4; bases outside the gene matches: 6. CDR3 DNA (partial): TGTGCCAGCAGTGGGGCGGGAGTCCCCACCGGGGAG. This gives the protein CASSGAGVPTGE. The complete CDR3 reads CASSGAGVPTGELFF.

A remark on this clone: The read terminates 3 residues before the CDR3 end, so the remaining end is supplied by the germline J gene. This chain joins TRBV20-1 and TRBJ2-7; TRBD2 matches 12 bases. Per the germline V gene, CDR1 is DFQATT and CDR2 is SNEGSKA (reference sequence). This CDR3 is 14 amino acids long. V dropped 5 bases and J dropped 1; count of bases not matched to a gene: 3. CDR3 DNA (partial): TGCAGTGCTGCCCTAGCGGGAGGGTCCTACGAG. This codes for CSAALAGGSYE. The entire CDR3 protein reads CSAALAGGSYEQYF.